The rows below give T cell receptor beta chains drawn from one sample of a study of cytomegalovirus exposure and HLA in healthy donors. Here immunoSEQ multiplex PCR was the method, and the copy in TCRdb shows in-frame clones only, minus some. The repertoire holds some 220,000 clones, around four fifths seen once, with around 2.9% in the top ten. What was sequenced was PBMCs. These receptors were collected from a woman aged 60-70 years in good health and CMV-seropositive. Each CDR3 is given with its conserved first and last residue. The order of the fields is D gene, clone size, V gene, J gene, CDR3 DNA, CDR3 protein. A D gene is named only where the DNA matches it firmly. Expanded clones get a size class; other rows say once, few or many, or leave the size out.

TRBD1,-,TRBV15,TRBJ2-7,TGTGCCACCAGCAGAGATCGGTTCCGGGGACAGGGGGCCTACGAGCAGTACTTC,CATSRDRFRGQGAYEQYF
-,-,TRBV5-1,TRBJ2-3,TGCGCCAGCAGCTTGCTTTTTGCGGAATTCACAGATACGCAGTATTTT,CASSLLFAEFTDTQYF
TRBD1,-,TRBV5-4,TRBJ1-3,TGTGCCAGCAGACGACAGGGGTCGGACACCATATATTTT,CASRRQGSDTIYF
-,-,TRBV6-5,TRBJ2-2,TGTGCCAGCAGTTACGGCAACGCGAACACCGGGGAGCTGTTTTTT,CASSYGNANTGELFF
-,-,TRBV28,TRBJ2-5,TGTGCCAGCAGTCCCGCAGGGGGGTTGGAGACCCAGTACTTC,CASSPAGGLETQYF
TRBD1,-,TRBV5-5,TRBJ2-7,TGTGCCAGCAGCTCCCGACAGGGAGCGGACAAAATCTACGAGCAGTACTTC,CASSSRQGADKIYEQYF
-,once,TRBV15,TRBJ2-3,TGTGCCACCAGCAGAGAACTTGCCGCCGATACGCAGTATTTT,CATSRELAADTQYF
-,few,TRBV7-8,TRBJ1-3,TGTGCCAGCAGCTTTCTTCCTGAGGGAAACACCATATATTTT,CASSFLPEGNTIYF
-,few,TRBV18,TRBJ2-5,TGTGCCAGCTCACCACTAGAAGAGACCCAGTACTTC,CASSPLEETQYF
-,once,TRBV7-2,TRBJ2-7,TGTGCCAGCAGCCGGACAGCTACCTACGAGCAGTACTTC,CASSRTATYEQYF
-,-,TRBV9,TRBJ2-6,TGTGCCAGCAGCTCCGTCACGGTTGGGGCCAACGTCCTGACTTTC,CASSSVTVGANVLTF
TRBD1,-,TRBV6-5,TRBJ1-1,TGTGCCAGCAGTTACTCTTACTTGGGGACAGCTGAAGCTTTCTTT,CASSYSYLGTAEAFF
TRBD1,-,TRBV28,TRBJ1-5,TGTGCCAGCAGTTTCCCGGGACAGGGGAACCAGCCCCAGCATTTT,CASSFPGQGNQPQHF
-,few,TRBV11-2,TRBJ1-5,TGTGCCAGCAGCTTAGGCAAAGGGAGAATCAATCAGCCCCAGCATTTT,CASSLGKGRINQPQHF
-,-,TRBV18,TRBJ1-4,TGTGCCAGCTCGGTGGAGTCCTCGAATGAAAAACTGTTTTTT,CASSVESSNEKLFF
TRBD1,-,TRBV2,TRBJ1-2,TGTGCCAGCACGTTCCTGCGACAGGGGACCTATGGCTACACCTTC,CASTFLRQGTYGYTF
-,once,TRBV4-2,TRBJ2-2,TGTGCCAGCAGCCAAGATCTGGCAGGGGCGAGCACCGGGGAGCTGTTTTTT,CASSQDLAGASTGELFF
TRBD2,-,TRBV7-2,TRBJ2-7,TGTGCCAGCAGCTTACTAGCGGGGGGCCTGAACGGAATCAACGAGCAGTACTTC,CASSLLAGGLNGINEQYF
-,-,TRBV10-3,TRBJ2-3,TGTGCCATCAGTGAAATGGGGGGAAGCACAGATACGCAGTATTTT,CAISEMGGSTDTQYF
-,-,TRBV28,TRBJ1-2,TGTGCCAGCAGTTTGCGGGGTGAGGGGAGGAACTATGGCTACACCTTC,CASSLRGEGRNYGYTF
TRBD1,-,TRBV11-2,TRBJ1-1,TGTGCCAGCAGCTCGGACAGGGCCACTGAAGCTTTCTTT,CASSSDRATEAFF
-,-,TRBV2,TRBJ1-5,TGTGCCAGCAGCGCACAGGCCGCTCAGCCCCAGCATTTT,CASSAQAAQPQHF
-,-,TRBV19,TRBJ2-7,TGTGCCAGTAGTTATGACAGTAACTACGAGCAGTACTTC,CASSYDSNYEQYF
TRBD1,-,TRBV5-1,TRBJ2-5,TGCGCCAGCAGCTTGGGACAGGGAATGGGGGAGACCCAGTACTTC,CASSLGQGMGETQYF
TRBD1,-,TRBV18,TRBJ1-4,TGTGCCAGCTCATCGTTCGTGCAGGGGGATGAAAAACTGTTTTTT,CASSSFVQGDEKLFF
-,once,TRBV28,TRBJ2-4,TGTGCCAGCAGTTTATTGGGCCAGCTAGCCAAAAACATTCAGTACTTC,CASSLLGQLAKNIQYF
-,-,TRBV11-2,TRBJ2-1,TGTGCCAGCAGCTTAGAGGTCGGAGCGGGTTTCTACAATGAGCAGTTCTTC,CASSLEVGAGFYNEQFF
-,-,TRBV27,TRBJ1-5,TGTGCCAGCAGTCCTCTTTACGCACGAGGGTTTCAGCCCCAGCATTTT,CASSPLYARGFQPQHF
-,-,TRBV2,TRBJ2-2,TGTGCCAGCAGTGGACAGGTTAACACCGGGGAGCTGTTTTTT,CASSGQVNTGELFF
TRBD1,-,TRBV30,TRBJ1-2,TGTGCCTGGGCTACGTCCGGGACAGTATACACCTTC,CAWATSGTVYTF
TRBD1,-,TRBV5-1,TRBJ2-7,TGCGCCAGCCGGACAGGGCAGCCAGGCGAGCAGTACTTC,CASRTGQPGEQYF
-,-,TRBV19,TRBJ1-4,TGTGCCAGTAGTATGACCAGGACTAATGAAAAACTGTTTTTT,CASSMTRTNEKLFF
-,few,TRBV2,TRBJ1-6,TGTGCCAGCAATCTGTCAGGGAAACGGAGAATTTCACCCCTCCACTTT,CASNLSGKRRISPLHF
TRBD1,-,TRBV6-1,TRBJ1-5,TGTGCCAGCAACCCGGACAGGGGGACCAATCAGCCCCAGCATTTT,CASNPDRGTNQPQHF
-,-,TRBV21-1,TRBJ1-5,TGTGCCAGCAGCAACCGGACAGTTTATAGCAATCAGCCCCAGCATTTT,CASSNRTVYSNQPQHF
TRBD2,-,TRBV10-1,TRBJ2-1,TGCGCCAGCAGTGCTTCCGGGAGGAATGAGCAGTTCTTC,CASSASGRNEQFF
TRBD1,-,TRBV15,TRBJ1-3,TGTGCCACCAGCAGGGCCGCGGGACAGCCTTTCTCTGGAAACACCATATATTTT,CATSRAAGQPFSGNTIYF
-,-,TRBV2,TRBJ1-5,TGTGCCAGCAGTGAAGCGCTGGCAGGGGTTCAGCCCCAGCATTTT,CASSEALAGVQPQHF
TRBD1,-,TRBV7-8,TRBJ1-6,TGTGCCAGCAGCTTTAGGGGGGACAGGCCTAATTCACCCCTCCACTTT,CASSFRGDRPNSPLHF
-,-,TRBV9,TRBJ2-7,TGTGCCAGCAGCGTAGGTGGGCTTACCGGGGGCGAGCAGTACTTC,CASSVGGLTGGEQYF
-,-,TRBV10-3,TRBJ2-7,TGTGCCATCAGTGAATCGGGGGTCGGGCCCTACGAGCAGTACTTC,CAISESGVGPYEQYF
-,-,TRBV30,TRBJ2-1,TGTGCCTGGGTCTATCCCGGGACAACGTACAATGAGCAGTTCTTC,CAWVYPGTTYNEQFF
TRBD2,few,TRBV9,TRBJ2-7,TGTGCCAGCGCCAAGGGACTAGCGGGAGTGGAGCAGTACTTC,CASAKGLAGVEQYF
TRBD1,once,TRBV2,TRBJ2-3,TGTGCCAGCAGTCCTGGACAGGGGCGAGGGACAGATACGCAGTATTTT,CASSPGQGRGTDTQYF
-,-,TRBV10-3,TRBJ1-2,TGTGCCATCACCCAGACAGGAAGCTATGGCTACACCTTC,CAITQTGSYGYTF
TRBD2,once,TRBV7-9,TRBJ2-1,TGTGCCAGCTTGAGGCTAGCGGGGGATGAGCAGTTCTTC,CASLRLAGDEQFF
-,-,TRBV5-6,TRBJ2-2,TGTGCCACGTCACAGGTCCGGGGGATCGCGAACACCGGGGAGCTGTTTTTT,CATSQVRGIANTGELFF
TRBD2,-,TRBV5-4,TRBJ2-7,TGTGCCAGCAGCCCACCACCGGACGGGAGGGCCCACGAGCAGTACTTC,CASSPPPDGRAHEQYF
-,-,TRBV12-5,TRBJ2-3,TGTGCTAGTGGTTCCCCGACAGGCACCACTGGCACAGATACGCAGTATTTT,CASGSPTGTTGTDTQYF
-,-,TRBV10-3,TRBJ2-3,TGTGCCATCAGTGGCTCCCCCAGCGTTGATACGCAGTATTTT,CAISGSPSVDTQYF
TRBD2,few,TRBV7-9,TRBJ2-5,TGTGCCAGCAGCCGCGGACTAGCGGGAGTTAGTGAGACCCAGTACTTC,CASSRGLAGVSETQYF
-,-,TRBV5-4,TRBJ1-3,TGTGCCAGCAGCTCGGGAACTCGGGACACCATATATTTT,CASSSGTRDTIYF
-,once,TRBV4-1,TRBJ2-3,TGCGCCAGCAGCCGGGGGGGCGTTTTCACAGATACGCAGTATTTT,CASSRGGVFTDTQYF
-,-,TRBV6-5,TRBJ1-1,TGTGCCAGCAGTTACACTACAGGGAACACTGAAGCTTTCTTT,CASSYTTGNTEAFF
TRBD1,-,TRBV11-1,TRBJ2-7,TGTGCCAGCAGCTTAGGCCGGGACAGCCGCTACGAGCAGTACTTC,CASSLGRDSRYEQYF
-,-,TRBV28,TRBJ2-5,TGTGCCAGCAGCCCTCAGGTTAAAGAGACCCAGTACTTC,CASSPQVKETQYF
TRBD1,-,TRBV5-8,TRBJ2-2,TGTGCCAGCAACCTCGGACAGGGTGGGAACACCGGGGAGCTGTTTTTT,CASNLGQGGNTGELFF
-,-,TRBV9,TRBJ2-1,TGTGCCAGCAGCGTAGCTCCAGGCTCCTACAATGAGCAGTTCTTC,CASSVAPGSYNEQFF
TRBD2,-,TRBV12-5,TRBJ2-2,TGTGCTAGTGGTTTTACGCCGGGACTAGCGGGAGGTTACACCGGGGAGCTGTTTTTT,CASGFTPGLAGGYTGELFF
-,-,TRBV5-1,TRBJ2-1,TGCGCCACCCGGGTCGCCTACAATGAGCAGTTCTTC,CATRVAYNEQFF